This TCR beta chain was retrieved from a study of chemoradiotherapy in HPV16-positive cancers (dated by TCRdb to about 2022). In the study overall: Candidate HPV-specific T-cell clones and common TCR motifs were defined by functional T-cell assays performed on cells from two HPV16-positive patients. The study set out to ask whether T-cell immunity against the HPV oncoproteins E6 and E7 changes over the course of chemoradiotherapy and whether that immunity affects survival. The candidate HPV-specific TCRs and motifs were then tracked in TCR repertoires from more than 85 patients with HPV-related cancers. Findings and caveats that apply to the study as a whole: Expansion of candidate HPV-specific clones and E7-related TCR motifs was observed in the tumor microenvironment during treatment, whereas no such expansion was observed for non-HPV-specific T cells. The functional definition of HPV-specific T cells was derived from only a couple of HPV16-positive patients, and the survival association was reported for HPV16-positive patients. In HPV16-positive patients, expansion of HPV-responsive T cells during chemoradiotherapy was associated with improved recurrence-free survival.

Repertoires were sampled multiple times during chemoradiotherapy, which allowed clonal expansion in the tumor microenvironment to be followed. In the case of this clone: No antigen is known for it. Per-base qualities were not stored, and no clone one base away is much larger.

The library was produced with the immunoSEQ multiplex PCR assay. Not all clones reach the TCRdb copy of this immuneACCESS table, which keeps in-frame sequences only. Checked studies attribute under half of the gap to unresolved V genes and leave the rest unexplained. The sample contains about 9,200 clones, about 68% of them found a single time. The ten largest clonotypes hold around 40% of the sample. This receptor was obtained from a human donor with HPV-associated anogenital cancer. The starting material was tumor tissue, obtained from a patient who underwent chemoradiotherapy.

The DNA reads as follows: TGTGCCAGCAGCTTAGAGGACACGGATCAGCCCCAGCATTTT. This codes for CASSLEDTDQPQHF. The chain is encoded by TRBV7-9 joined to TRBJ1-5; 5 matching bases give a weak D call of TRBD1. The trim is 1 base for V and 5 bases for J, with a gap of 9 bases between the germline ends. Its CDR3 holds 14 amino acids, cysteine through phenylalanine. Of all the DNA, just the CDR3 is kept, 42 bases in frame from base 1. Looking up the germline V gene (reference sequence) yields CDR1 SEHNR and CDR2 FQNEAQ.